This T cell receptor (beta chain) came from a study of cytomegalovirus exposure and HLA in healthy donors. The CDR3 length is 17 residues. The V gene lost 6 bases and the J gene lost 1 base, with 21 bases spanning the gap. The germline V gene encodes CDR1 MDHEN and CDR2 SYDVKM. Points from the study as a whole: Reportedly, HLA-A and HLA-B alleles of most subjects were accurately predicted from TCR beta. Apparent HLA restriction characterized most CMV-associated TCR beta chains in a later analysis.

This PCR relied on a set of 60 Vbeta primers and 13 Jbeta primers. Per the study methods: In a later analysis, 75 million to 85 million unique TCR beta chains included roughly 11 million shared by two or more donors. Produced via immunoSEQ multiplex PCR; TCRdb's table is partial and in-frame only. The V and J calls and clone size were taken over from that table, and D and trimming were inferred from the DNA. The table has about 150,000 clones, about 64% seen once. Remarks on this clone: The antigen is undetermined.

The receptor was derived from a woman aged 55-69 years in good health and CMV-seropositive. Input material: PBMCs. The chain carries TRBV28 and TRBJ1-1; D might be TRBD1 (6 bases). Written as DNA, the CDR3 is TGTGCCAGCAGCCAACTGACTCGACAGGATCGGAACACTGAAGCTTTCTTT. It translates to CASSQLTRQDRNTEAFF. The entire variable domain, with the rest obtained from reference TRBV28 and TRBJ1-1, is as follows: DVKVTQSSRYLVKRTGEKVFLECVQDMDHENMFWYRQDPGLGLRLIYFSYDVKMKEKGDIPEGYSVSREKKERFSLILESASTNQTSMYLCASSQLTRQDRNTEAFFGQGTRLTVV.